What follows are 29 T cell receptor beta chains derived from one specimen sequenced in a study of patients and donors after allogeneic stem cell transplantation. TCRdb recomputed calls from the RT-PCR reads with MiXCR, one row per CDR3 protein. The sample lists approximately 150,000 distinct CDR3 sequences, 25% to 35% occurring once. The sequencing input was blood, either unsorted or a sorted T cell fraction (not recorded which). The receptors derive from a human donor who was either an allogeneic HSCT recipient or a stem cell or donor lymphocyte infusion donor (not recorded which). It is not recorded whose cells these are; they may come from a transplant donor.

The sample holds many counts of this clonotype. V is TRBV12-3 or TRBV12-4 and J is TRBJ1-1, with unresolved D. The CDR3 is made up of 14 amino acids. The V and J ends lost 5 bases and 0 bases respectively, with 10 bases between them. For the CDR3, the DNA is TGTGCCAGCAGTCGCCGATGGATGAACACTGAAGCTTTCTTT. Its protein is CASSRRWMNTEAFF.

The chain uses TRBV27 and TRBJ2-7; 8 bases are shared with TRBD2. CDR1 MNHEY and CDR2 SMNVEV come from the germline V gene (reference sequence). V was pared by 1 base and J by 2 bases, with 4 bases of the junction left unmatched. This CDR3 has 15 residues. The CDR3 DNA follows: TGTGCCAGCAGTTTATTTGCTAGCGGGCCCTACGAGCAGTACTTC. Translating gives CASSLFASGPYEQYF.

In this sample, this clonotype turned up many times. This rearrangement joins TRBV4-3 to TRBJ1-1, with D possibly TRBD1 on 5 matching bases. Germline CDR1 is LGHNA and CDR2 is YSLEER. Trimming took off 1 base at V and 5 bases at J, with 20 bases between the two ends. The CDR3 length is 17 residues. The CDR3 loop is CASSQAAKRGAWTEAFF. The CDR3 nucleotides read TGCGCCAGCAGCCAAGCGGCTAAAAGGGGAGCATGGACTGAAGCTTTCTTT.

V is TRBV27 and J is TRBJ2-7; D possibly corresponds to TRBD2 (5 bases). Germline CDR1 and CDR2: MNHEY and SMNVEV (reference sequence). V was pared by 3 bases and J by 3 bases, with 15 bases between. The CDR3 is 15 amino acids. The CDR3, as DNA: TGTGCCAGCAGTTTTTCGGGGATAACCATCTACGAGCAGTACTTC. Translated, it gives CASSFSGITIYEQYF.

The CDR3 here is CASSTSDRVSGNTIYF. The CDR3 region has the DNA TGTGCCAGCAGCACGTCGGACAGGGTGTCTGGAAACACCATATATTTT. V gene TRBV7-9 combines with J gene TRBJ1-3, with 8 positions matching TRBD1. J was trimmed by 1 base and V by 5 bases; bases with no gene match: 7. Germline assignment: CDR1 SEHNR and CDR2 FQNEAQ (reference sequence). CDR3 length: 16 residues.

The rearrangement joins TRBV12-3 or TRBV12-4 to TRBJ1-6; D might be TRBD1 (5 bases). Deletions cut 7 bases from V and 10 bases from J, with 17 bases between. The CDR3 spans 14 residues. The CDR3 sequence is CASTAPPGRSPLHF. CDR3 coding DNA: TGTGCCAGCACCGCTCCACCAGGGCGGTCACCCCTCCACTTT.

The chain joins TRBV12-3 or TRBV12-4 to TRBJ2-1; 11 bases fit TRBD2. V lost 5 bases and J lost 14; bases outside the gene matches: 5. The CDR3 is made up of 12 amino acids. The CDR3 region has the DNA TGTGCCAGCAGTCCCCAACTAGCGGGAGAGTTCTTC. Its translation is CASSPQLAGEFF.

The chain couples TRBV5-4 to TRBJ2-1; D is perhaps TRBD1 (6 bases). The ends were cut back, 5 bases at V and 0 bases at J, with 12 bases in the middle. Per the germline V gene, CDR1 is SGHNT and CDR2 is YYREEE (reference sequence). The CDR3 runs 15 residues. CDR3 DNA sequence: TGTGCCAGCAGGAGGGGGAAAGTCTCCTACAATGAGCAGTTCTTC. It yields the protein CASRRGKVSYNEQFF.

The CDR3 nucleotides read TGTGCCAGCAGTTATTTGGAAAATAGCAATCAGCCCCAGCATTTT. Residues: CASSYLENSNQPQHF. The V call is TRBV6-2 or TRBV6-3, the J call TRBJ1-5; D unclear. The CDR3 is 15 residues long. From germline, CDR1 is MNHEY and CDR2 SVGEGT. V gave up 3 bases and J gave up 0 bases, with 9 bases separating them.

This clonotype was counted a few times. This sequence joins TRBV6-2 or TRBV6-3 and TRBJ2-1, with 7 nucleotides matching TRBD2. This CDR3 contains 11 residues. Trimming removed 6 bases from V and 15 bases from J; junction bases left unmatched: 8. Germline CDR1 reads MNHEY; CDR2 reads SVGEGT. CDR3 DNA sequence: TGTGCCAGCAGAATCGGCGGGAGTACGTTCTTC. It yields the protein CASRIGGSTFF.

The CDR3 loop reads CAISESGGRDSYEQYF. In DNA form, the CDR3 reads TGTGCCATCAGTGAGTCGGGGGGGCGGGACTCCTACGAGCAGTACTTC. The chain links TRBV10-3 to TRBJ2-7; D might be TRBD2 (7 bases). Trimming took 0 bases from V and 0 from J, leaving 12 bases between them. Germline-derived CDR1 and CDR2 are ENHRY and SYGVKD. CDR3 size: 16 residues.

The rearrangement joins TRBV10-3 to TRBJ2-7; 10 nucleotides line up with TRBD1. J gave up 6 bases and V 4 bases, and 6 bases lay outside the gene matches. CDR1 ENHRY and CDR2 SYGVKD come from the germline V gene. This CDR3 contains 14 residues. The CDR3 DNA reads as TGTGCCATCAGTGTGGGACAGGGGTCCAGCGAGCAGTACTTC. Translated: CAISVGQGSSEQYF.

The chain employs TRBV6-6 and TRBJ2-1; TRBD2 is a possible D gene (6 bases). CDR1 and CDR2 from the germline V gene are MNHNY and SVGAGI (reference sequence). CDR3 size: 13 residues. V gave up 5 bases and J gave up 4 bases, with 9 bases separating them. The CDR3 region has the DNA TGTGCCAGCAGTGGCGGGATTTACAATGAGCAGTTCTTC. Its protein is CASSGGIYNEQFF.

The J gene is TRBJ1-1, the V gene TRBV18, with D hard to call. V was pared by 4 bases and J by 1 base, with 10 bases between. CDR1 KGHSH and CDR2 LQKENI come from the germline V gene. The CDR3 is made up of 14 amino acids. The CDR3 region is CASSLQISNTEAFF. The CDR3 nucleotides are TGTGCCAGCTCACTACAGATTTCGAACACTGAAGCTTTCTTT.

This clonotype came up a few times. The chain carries TRBV6-5 and TRBJ2-1; no firm D call. The CDR3 has 16 amino acids. Between the trimmed V and J ends, which lost 0 bases and 0 bases, there was a span of 9 bases. The germline V gene encodes CDR1 MNHEY and CDR2 SVGAGI. The CDR3: CASSYSKLSSYNEQFF. CDR3 nucleotides: TGTGCCAGCAGTTACTCGAAGCTGAGCTCCTACAATGAGCAGTTCTTC.

This clonotype was seen a few times. The chain uses TRBV6-5 and TRBJ1-2, with unresolved D. The CDR3 spans 16 residues. Trimming pared 0 bases from V and 4 bases from J, leaving 15 bases between. Germline V gene lookup returns CDR1 MNHEY and CDR2 SVGAGI. In DNA, the CDR3 is TGTGCCAGCAGTTACTCGATAGATCCTCCCGGCTATGGCTACACCTTC. Translation: CASSYSIDPPGYGYTF.

There are many counts of this clonotype. The CDR3 DNA is TGTGCCAGCGGGACAACTAATGAAAAACTGTTTTTT. Translation gives CASGTTNEKLFF. The chain uses TRBV7-9 and TRBJ1-4; D remains ambiguous. Per germline, CDR1 SEHNR and CDR2 FQNEAQ (reference sequence). The CDR3 covers 12 residues. V was shortened by 8 bases and J by 0 bases, with 4 bases between the two germline ends.

The chain carries TRBV27 and TRBJ2-1; the D is unclear. Germline values: CDR1 MNHEY, CDR2 SMNVEV (reference sequence). The CDR3 has 12 residues. The V gene lost 3 bases and the J gene lost 8 bases, with 8 bases spanning the gap. In nucleotides, the CDR3 is TGTGCCAGCAGTTTCTTTGGCGATGAGCAGTTCTTC. It yields the protein CASSFFGDEQFF.

The rearrangement joins TRBV6-5 to TRBJ2-7; 10 bases match TRBD2. J was trimmed by 2 bases and V by 6 bases; bases with no gene match: 4. There are 14 residues in the CDR3. The V gene's germline CDR1 is MNHEY and CDR2 SVGAGI. This CDR3 is CASSSSGGTYEQYF. In DNA, the CDR3 is TGTGCCAGCAGCTCTAGCGGGGGAACCTACGAGCAGTACTTC.

J is TRBJ2-1 and V is TRBV5-1; TRBD2 is a possible D gene (6 bases). CDR3 length: 14 amino acids. V dropped 3 bases and J dropped 2 bases, with 9 bases sitting between them. CDR1 and CDR2 (germline): SGHRS, YFSETQ. The CDR3 protein is CASSWEAPYNEQFF. CDR3 nucleotide sequence: TGCGCCAGCAGCTGGGAGGCTCCCTACAATGAGCAGTTCTTC. The complete variable domain, with remaining parts taken from reference TRBV5-1 and TRBJ2-1, reads KAGVTQTPRYLIKTRGQQVTLSCSPISGHRSVSWYQQTPGQGLQFLFEYFSETQRNKGNFPGRFSGRQFSNSRSEMNVSTLELGDSALYLCASSWEAPYNEQFFGPGTRLTVL.

The V and J genes are TRBV25-1 and TRBJ2-5, with D tentatively TRBD2 (5 bases). The ends were cut back, 0 bases at V and 5 bases at J, with 13 bases in the middle. This CDR3 region has 15 residues. CDR1 is MGHDK and CDR2 is SYGVNS in the germline V gene. The CDR3 here is CASSEYVTPGETQYF. The CDR3 nucleotides read TGTGCCAGCAGTGAATATGTGACCCCGGGGGAGACCCAGTACTTC.

This clonotype has more than one count but fewer than ten. The V call is TRBV7-8, the J call TRBJ1-2; D is possibly TRBD1 (6 bases). Germline CDR1 is SGHVS and CDR2 is FQNEAQ. The CDR3 length is 15 residues. The V end lost 4 bases, the J end lost 2 bases, and 14 bases lay between the germline ends. The CDR3 DNA reads TGTGCCAGCAGCTCCTGGGACACCTCAAACTATGGCTACACCTTC. This translates into CASSSWDTSNYGYTF.

The J gene is TRBJ2-1, the V gene TRBV15, with a possible D match to TRBD2 (5 bases). Germline V CDR1 and CDR2: LNHNV, YYDKDF (reference sequence). The CDR3 extends over 18 amino acids. Trimming removed 1 base from V and 4 bases from J, with 20 bases in between. The DNA for the CDR3 is TGTGCCACCAGCAGAGCGCCAAGTCCGGGGTCGCGGTACAATGAGCAGTTCTTC. It codes for CATSRAPSPGSRYNEQFF.

This clonotype was seen more than once but under ten times. The chain combines TRBV30 with TRBJ2-1; D gene ambiguous. The CDR3 length is 11 residues. CDR1 is GTSNPN, CDR2 SVGIG, per germline (reference sequence). With 0 bases removed from V and 4 bases from J, the gap between germline ends came to 1 base. For the CDR3, the DNA is TGTGCCTGGAGTGTTTACAATGAGCAGTTCTTC. It specifies CAWSVYNEQFF.

The chain uses TRBV29-1 and TRBJ2-7; maybe TRBD1 (5 bases). This CDR3 has 12 residues. The germline gives CDR1 SQVTM, CDR2 ANQGSEA. Trimming stripped 5 bases from V and 5 bases from J, with 13 bases between. The CDR3 sequence is CSVHSGFDEQYF. The CDR3 DNA follows: TGCAGCGTTCACTCAGGGTTTGACGAGCAGTACTTC.

The chain couples TRBV7-8 to TRBJ1-3; weak D call: TRBD1 (5 bases). Germline V gene lookup returns CDR1 SGHVS and CDR2 FQNEAQ. This CDR3 is 15 amino acids long. With 3 bases removed from V and 4 bases from J, the gap between germline ends came to 13 bases. CDR3 bases: TGTGCCAGCAGCTTTAATCAGGGATCCGGAAACACCATATATTTT. This translates into CASSFNQGSGNTIYF.

The chain joins TRBV5-1 to TRBJ2-1; 10 bases fit TRBD1. The V gene end was trimmed by 4 bases and the J gene end by 4 bases; junction bases not matched to a gene: 8. This CDR3 is built from 16 residues. The germline V gene has CDR1 SGHRS and CDR2 YFSETQ. CDR3 coding DNA: TGCGCCAGCAGCCCCGGGACAGGGGAAGGGTACAATGAGCAGTTCTTC. It encodes CASSPGTGEGYNEQFF.

The chain carries TRBV12-3 or TRBV12-4 and TRBJ1-1; maybe TRBD1 (5 bases). The ends were cut back, 5 bases at V and 6 bases at J, with 10 bases in the middle. CDR3 length equals 12 residues. Written as DNA, the CDR3 is TGTGCCAGCAGTCTGGGACGGGCTGAAGCTTTCTTT. Encoded protein: CASSLGRAEAFF.

This rearrangement joins TRBV7-8 to TRBJ2-2, with D perhaps given as TRBD1 or TRBD2 (5 bases each). The CDR3 is 20 amino acids. Trimming took off 5 bases at V and 1 base at J, with 26 bases between the two ends. Germline V gene data show CDR1 as SGHVS and CDR2 as FQNEAQ. The CDR3 loop is CASSTQTQGAQAVNTGELFF. CDR3 DNA: TGTGCCAGCAGCACCCAAACCCAGGGCGCCCAAGCGGTGAACACCGGGGAGCTGTTTTTT.